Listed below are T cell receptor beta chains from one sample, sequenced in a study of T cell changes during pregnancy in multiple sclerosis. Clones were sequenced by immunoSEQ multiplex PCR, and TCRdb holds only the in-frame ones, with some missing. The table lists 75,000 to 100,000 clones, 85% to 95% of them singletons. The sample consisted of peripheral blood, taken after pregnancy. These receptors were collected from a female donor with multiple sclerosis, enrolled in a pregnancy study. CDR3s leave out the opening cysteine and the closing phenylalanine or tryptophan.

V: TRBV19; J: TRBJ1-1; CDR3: ASSASGGSTEAF
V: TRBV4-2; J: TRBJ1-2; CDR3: ASSQDRRGDNYGYT
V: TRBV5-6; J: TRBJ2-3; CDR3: AAQTGLSTDTQY
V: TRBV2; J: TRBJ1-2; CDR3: ASSGDRGGGYT
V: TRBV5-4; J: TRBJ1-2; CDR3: ASSFQGQSHGYT
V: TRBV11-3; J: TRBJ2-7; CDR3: ASSLDRGSYEQY
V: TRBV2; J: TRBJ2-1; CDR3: ASGSSGMSSYNEQF
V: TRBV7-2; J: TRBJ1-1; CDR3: ASSLETGMAF
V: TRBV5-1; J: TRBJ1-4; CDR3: ASSLSPFVTNEKLF
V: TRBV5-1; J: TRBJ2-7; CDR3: ASSPDSENTYEQY
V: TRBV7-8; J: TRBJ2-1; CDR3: ASSLNRVTASSNNEQF
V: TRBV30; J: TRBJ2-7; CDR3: AWTRTLSSYEQY
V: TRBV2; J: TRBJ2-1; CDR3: ASGGQGIINGDEQF
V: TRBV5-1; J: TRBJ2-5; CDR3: ASNREPQETQY
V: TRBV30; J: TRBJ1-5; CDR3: AWSRITGGNQPQH
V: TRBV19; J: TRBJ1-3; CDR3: ASTQTGTGDSNTIY
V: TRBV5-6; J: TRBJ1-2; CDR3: ASSDTRQGGYT
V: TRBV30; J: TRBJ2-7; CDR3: AWSPGGYEQY
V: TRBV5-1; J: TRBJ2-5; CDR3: ASSSDPGTGEETQY
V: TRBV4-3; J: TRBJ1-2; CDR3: ASSQETDYGYT
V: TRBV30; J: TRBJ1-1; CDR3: AWSRGLLGTEAF
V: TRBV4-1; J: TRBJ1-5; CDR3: ASSQDLILANQPQH